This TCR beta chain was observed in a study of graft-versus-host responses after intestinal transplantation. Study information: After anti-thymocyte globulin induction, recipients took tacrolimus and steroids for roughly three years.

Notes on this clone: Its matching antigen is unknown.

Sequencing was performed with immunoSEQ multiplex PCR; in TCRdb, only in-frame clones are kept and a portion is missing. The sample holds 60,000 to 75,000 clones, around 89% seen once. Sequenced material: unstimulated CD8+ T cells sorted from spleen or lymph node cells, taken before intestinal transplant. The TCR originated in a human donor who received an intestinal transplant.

The CDR3 bases are TGCAGCGTTGTCAGGGAGGAGGACGAGCAGTACTTC. Residues: CSVVREEDEQYF. The chain carries TRBV29-1 and TRBJ2-7, with D perhaps matching TRBD2 (6 bases). There are 12 residues in the CDR3. Trimming removed 4 bases from V and 5 bases from J, with 12 bases in between. Germline V gene lookup returns CDR1 SQVTM and CDR2 ANQGSEA.